Shown below are 11 T cell receptor beta chains from a single sample sequenced in a study of cytomegalovirus exposure and HLA in healthy donors. Primers: 60 Vbeta forward and 13 Jbeta reverse. Assay: immunoSEQ multiplex PCR; the TCRdb copy retains only in-frame clones and omits some. The data show a few hundred thousand clones, about four fifths seen once. Sequencing was done on a sample of PBMCs. The origin of the receptors is a man aged 25-45 years in good health and CMV-seronegative.

The chain recombines TRBV6-6 with TRBJ2-3, with TRBD2 matching 11 bases. Germline CDR1 MNHNY, CDR2 SVGAGI (reference sequence). Trimming cost V 5 bases and J 6 bases; bases outside gene matches: 7. The CDR3 loop spans 15 amino acids. The CDR3 bases are TGTGCCAGCAGTCTCCTAGCGGGGGGCGGTGATACGCAGTATTTT. As protein: CASSLLAGGGDTQYF.

This chain links TRBV28 with TRBJ1-1; no clear D gene. With 2 bases removed from V and 7 bases from J, the gap between germline ends came to 5 bases. This CDR3 has 11 residues. The germline CDR1 and CDR2 sequences are MDHEN and SYDVKM. CDR3 in DNA: TGTGCCAGCAGTTTAAATCATGAAGCTTTCTTT. This codes for CASSLNHEAFF.

CDR3 DNA sequence: TGCGCCAGCAGCGCAAGGACGGGAGAGGGTTCACCCCTCCACTTT. Amino acid sequence: CASSARTGEGSPLHF. The chain is built from TRBV5-1 and TRBJ1-6; D is unclear. The CDR3 is 15 residues long. Germline V gene sequence: CDR1 SGHRS, CDR2 YFSETQ. V gave up 4 bases and J gave up 9 bases, with 17 bases separating them.

The rearrangement joins TRBV9 to TRBJ2-7, with D perhaps matching TRBD1 (6 bases). The V gene lost 3 bases and the J gene lost 3 bases, with 13 bases spanning the gap. The CDR3 is made up of 14 amino acids. From germline, CDR1 is SGDLS and CDR2 YYNGEE. This CDR3 reads CASSGTGLGYEQYF. The DNA for the CDR3 is TGTGCCAGCAGCGGAACAGGGTTAGGCTACGAGCAGTACTTC.

The gene calls are TRBV7-9 and TRBJ1-2; unclear D gene. This CDR3 has 14 residues. Germline CDR1 is SEHNR and CDR2 is FQNEAQ (reference sequence). Trimming took off 5 bases at V and 0 bases at J, with 10 bases between the two ends. The CDR3 sequence: CASSPPGANYGYTF. The CDR3 region has the DNA TGTGCCAGCAGCCCCCCGGGAGCTAACTATGGCTACACCTTC.

The CDR3, as DNA: TGTGCCAGCAGCCCTCCGAGGGGTAGCGGGGGGAGCTCCTACAATGAGCAGTTCTTC. Its protein product is CASSPPRGSGGSSYNEQFF. The V call is TRBV7-9, the J call TRBJ2-1; 10 bases are shared with TRBD2. After removal of 5 bases from V and 0 bases from J, the junction contained 13 bases not matched to a gene. CDR1 and CDR2 (germline): SEHNR, FQNEAQ (reference sequence). The CDR3 is 19 amino acids.

The J gene is TRBJ1-2, the V gene TRBV27, with 7 nucleotides matching TRBD1. V was clipped by 5 bases and J by 4 bases; unmatched bases: 16. CDR3 length equals 17 residues. The germline CDR1 and CDR2 sequences are MNHEY and SMNVEV (reference sequence). The CDR3 DNA reads TGTGCCAGCAGTAGGAGGGGGCGAGCAAGCAGTGGCTATGGCTACACCTTC. It translates to CASSRRGRASSGYGYTF.

The rearrangement uses TRBV4-1 and TRBJ1-2; D not resolved. V was cut by 0 bases and J by 4 bases, with 12 bases left in between. There are 15 residues in the CDR3. Germline CDR1 MGHRA, CDR2 YSYEKL. The CDR3 bases are TGCGCCAGCAGCCAAGAGGAGGGTGCCGCCTATGGCTACACCTTC. Its protein product is CASSQEEGAAYGYTF.

The rearrangement joins TRBV7-3 to TRBJ2-2, with D possibly TRBD1 on 6 matching bases. V was trimmed by 4 bases and J by 1 base, leaving 10 bases between them. The germline gives CDR1 SGHTA, CDR2 FQGTGA. This CDR3 comprises 15 residues. The CDR3 nucleotides are TGTGCCAGCAGCTCCGGGACACGGAACACCGGGGAGCTGTTTTTT. It encodes CASSSGTRNTGELFF.

This clone has only a few counts. The rearrangement links TRBV6-4 to TRBJ2-3; 13 positions match TRBD2. The trim removed 3 bases at V and 7 bases at J, leaving 7 bases unmatched. This CDR3 has 16 amino acids. CDR1 and CDR2 from the germline V gene are MRHNA and SNTAGT. The CDR3 loop reads CASSETGTSGAYTQYF. CDR3 in DNA: TGTGCCAGCAGTGAGACCGGGACTAGCGGGGCCTATACGCAGTATTTT.

The CDR3 loop reads CASGEGGLAKNIQYF. Written as DNA, the CDR3 is TGCGCCAGCGGGGAGGGGGGACTAGCCAAAAACATTCAGTACTTC. The chain employs TRBV5-1 and TRBJ2-4; D is perhaps TRBD2 (7 bases). The CDR3 totals 15 residues. Per germline, CDR1 SGHRS and CDR2 YFSETQ. Trimming took off 7 bases at V and 0 bases at J, with 14 bases between the two ends.